Below are 3 T cell receptor beta chains sequenced from a single sample in a study of long-term antiretroviral therapy in people with HIV. At the survey level, the v3.0 immunoSEQ assay was run. Repertoires were generated with immunoSEQ multiplex PCR, while TCRdb's copy carries only in-frame clones and drops some. The sample contains some 28,000 clones, approximately 85% of which appear only once. The sample was unsorted PBMCs, taken 3 years after starting antiretroviral therapy. The receptors stem from a man aged 35 to 55 with HIV.

This clone was observed a single time. The chain has TRBV28 and TRBJ1-2; D is unresolved. Germline V gives CDR1 MDHEN, CDR2 SYDVKM. Between the trimmed V and J ends, which lost 6 bases and 2 bases, there was a span of 4 bases. This CDR3 has 11 residues. The CDR3 loop reads CASRANYGYTF. The CDR3 region has the DNA TGTGCCAGCAGGGCCAACTATGGCTACACCTTC.

This clone was detected only once. The chain employs TRBV11-3 and TRBJ2-2, with D possibly matching TRBD1 (6 bases). Trimming shortened V by 6 bases and J by 5 bases, and 10 bases separated the two germline ends. The CDR3 totals 13 residues. CDR1 and CDR2 from the germline V gene are SGHNT and YENEEA. This chain's CDR3 is CASSEGTTGELFF. The CDR3, as DNA: TGTGCCAGCAGTGAGGGGACAACCGGGGAGCTGTTTTTT.

The chain recombines TRBV29-1 with TRBJ2-7; 8 positions match TRBD1. The CDR3 covers 13 residues. Germline CDR1 is SQVTM and CDR2 is ANQGSEA. Trimming cost V 5 bases and J 0 bases; bases outside gene matches: 3. The CDR3 coding sequence is TGCAGCGTTTCAGGGGGCAGCTCCTACGAGCAGTACTTC. This encodes CSVSGGSSYEQYF.